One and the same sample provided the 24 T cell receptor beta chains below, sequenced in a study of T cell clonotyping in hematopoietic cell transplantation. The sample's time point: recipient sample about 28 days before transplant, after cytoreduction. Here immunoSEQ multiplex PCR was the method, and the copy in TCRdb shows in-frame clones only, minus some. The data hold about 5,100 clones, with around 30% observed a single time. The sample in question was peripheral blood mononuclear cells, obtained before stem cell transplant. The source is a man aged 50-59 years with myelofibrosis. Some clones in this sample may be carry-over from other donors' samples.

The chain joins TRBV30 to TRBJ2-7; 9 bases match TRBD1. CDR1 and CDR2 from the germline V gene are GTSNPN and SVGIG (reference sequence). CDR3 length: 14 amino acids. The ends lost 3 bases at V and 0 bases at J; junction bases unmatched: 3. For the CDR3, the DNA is TGTGCCTGGAGCACAGGGGGCAGCTCCTACGAGCAGTACTTC. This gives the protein CAWSTGGSSYEQYF.

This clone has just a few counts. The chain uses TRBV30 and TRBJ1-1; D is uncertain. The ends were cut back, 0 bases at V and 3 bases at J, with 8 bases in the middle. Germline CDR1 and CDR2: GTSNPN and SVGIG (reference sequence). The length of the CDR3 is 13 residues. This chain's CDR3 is CAWSVQPHTEAFF. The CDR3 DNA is TGTGCCTGGAGTGTACAACCCCACACTGAAGCTTTCTTT.

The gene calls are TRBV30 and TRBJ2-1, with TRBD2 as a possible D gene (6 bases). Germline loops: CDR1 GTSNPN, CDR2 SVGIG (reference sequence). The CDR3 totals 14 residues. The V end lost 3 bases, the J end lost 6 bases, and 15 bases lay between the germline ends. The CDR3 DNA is TGTGCCTGGAGGGTCCGGAGGGTTGGCAATGAGCAGTTCTTC. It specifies CAWRVRRVGNEQFF.

CDR3 DNA sequence: TGTGCTCGCGACGGCCGGGGGACGAGTGGCTACACCTTC. As protein: CARDGRGTSGYTF. The gene calls are TRBV30 and TRBJ1-2; weak D call: TRBD1 (5 bases). This CDR3 has 13 amino acids. Germline V gene lookup returns CDR1 GTSNPN and CDR2 SVGIG (reference sequence).

The DNA for the CDR3 is TGTGCCTGGAGCGATACAGGGGAGGGCGAGCAGTACTTC. Translating it yields CAWSDTGEGEQYF. The chain carries TRBV30 and TRBJ2-7; D may correspond to TRBD1 or TRBD2 (7 bases each). V was trimmed by 3 bases and J by 6 bases, leaving 15 bases between them. The V gene's germline CDR1 is GTSNPN and CDR2 SVGIG (reference sequence). The CDR3 spans 13 residues.

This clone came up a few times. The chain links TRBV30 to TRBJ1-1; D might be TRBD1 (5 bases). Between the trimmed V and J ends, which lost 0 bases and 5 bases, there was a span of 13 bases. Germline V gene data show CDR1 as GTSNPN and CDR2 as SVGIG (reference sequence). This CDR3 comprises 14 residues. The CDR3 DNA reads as TGTGCCTGGAGTGTGGGGGGGGATAGGACTGAAGCTTTCTTT. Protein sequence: CAWSVGGDRTEAFF.

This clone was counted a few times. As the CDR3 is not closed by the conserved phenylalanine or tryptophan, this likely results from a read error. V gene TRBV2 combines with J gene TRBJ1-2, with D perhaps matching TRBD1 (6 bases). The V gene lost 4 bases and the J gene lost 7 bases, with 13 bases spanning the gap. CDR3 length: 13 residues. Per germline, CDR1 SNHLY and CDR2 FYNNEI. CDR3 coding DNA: TGTGCCAGCAGTGGACCGGGAGGGGGTGGCTACACCCTC. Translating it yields CASSGPGGGGYTL.

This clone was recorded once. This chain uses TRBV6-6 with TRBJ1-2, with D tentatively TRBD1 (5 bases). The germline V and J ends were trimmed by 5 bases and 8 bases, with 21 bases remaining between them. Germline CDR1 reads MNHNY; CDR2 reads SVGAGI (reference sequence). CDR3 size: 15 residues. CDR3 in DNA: TGTGCCAGCAGTACTCCGAGGGCAGGGTATGAAGGCTACACCTTC. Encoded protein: CASSTPRAGYEGYTF.

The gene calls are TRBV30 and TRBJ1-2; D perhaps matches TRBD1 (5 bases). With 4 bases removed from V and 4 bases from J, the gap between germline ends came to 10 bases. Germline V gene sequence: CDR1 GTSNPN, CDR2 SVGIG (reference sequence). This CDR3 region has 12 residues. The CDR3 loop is CAWTGHSYGYTF. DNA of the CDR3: TGTGCCTGGACCGGACACAGCTATGGCTACACCTTC.

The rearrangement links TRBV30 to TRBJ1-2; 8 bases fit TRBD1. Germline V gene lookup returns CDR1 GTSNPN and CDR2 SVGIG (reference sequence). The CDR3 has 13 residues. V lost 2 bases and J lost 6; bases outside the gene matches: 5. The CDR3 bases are TGTGCCTGGAGTACCTCGACAGGGGATGGCTACACCTTC. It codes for CAWSTSTGDGYTF.

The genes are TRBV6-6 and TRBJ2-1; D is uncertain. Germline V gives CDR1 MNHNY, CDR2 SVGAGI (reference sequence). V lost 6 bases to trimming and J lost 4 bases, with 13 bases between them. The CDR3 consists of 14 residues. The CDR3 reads CASRHTWGYNEQFF. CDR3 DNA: TGTGCCAGCAGGCATACTTGGGGATACAATGAGCAGTTCTTC.

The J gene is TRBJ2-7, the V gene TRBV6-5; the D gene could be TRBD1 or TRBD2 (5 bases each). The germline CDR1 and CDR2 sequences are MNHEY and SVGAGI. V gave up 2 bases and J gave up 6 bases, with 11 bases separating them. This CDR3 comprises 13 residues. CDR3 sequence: CASSYQPGGEQYF. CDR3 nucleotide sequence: TGTGCCAGCAGTTACCAGCCTGGGGGCGAGCAGTACTTC.

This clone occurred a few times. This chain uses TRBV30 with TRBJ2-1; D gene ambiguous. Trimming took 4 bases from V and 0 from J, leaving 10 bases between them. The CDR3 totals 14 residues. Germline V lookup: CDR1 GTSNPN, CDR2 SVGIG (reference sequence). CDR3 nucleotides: TGTGCCTGGATCTCAGAGTTCTCCTACAATGAGCAGTTCTTC. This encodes CAWISEFSYNEQFF.

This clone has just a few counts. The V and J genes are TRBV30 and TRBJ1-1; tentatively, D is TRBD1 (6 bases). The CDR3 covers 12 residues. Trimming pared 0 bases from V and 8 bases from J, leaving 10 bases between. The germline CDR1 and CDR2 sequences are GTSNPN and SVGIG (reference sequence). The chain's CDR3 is CAWSVQGPEAFF. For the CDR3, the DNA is TGTGCCTGGAGTGTACAGGGTCCCGAAGCTTTCTTT. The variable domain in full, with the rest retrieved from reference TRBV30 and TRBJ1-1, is SQTIHQWPATLVQPVGSPLSLECTVEGTSNPNLYWYRQAAGRGLQLLFYSVGIGQISSEVPQNLSASRPQDRQFILSSKKLLLSDSGFYLCAWSVQGPEAFFGQGTRLTVV.

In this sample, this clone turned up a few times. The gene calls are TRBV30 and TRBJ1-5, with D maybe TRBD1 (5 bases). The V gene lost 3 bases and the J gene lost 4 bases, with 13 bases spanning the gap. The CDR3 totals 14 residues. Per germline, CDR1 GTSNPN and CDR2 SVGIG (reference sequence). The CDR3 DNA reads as TGTGCCTGGAGCCCTGGGACGGAGAATCAGCCCCAGCATTTT. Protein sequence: CAWSPGTENQPQHF. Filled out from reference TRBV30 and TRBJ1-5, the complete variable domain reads SQTIHQWPATLVQPVGSPLSLECTVEGTSNPNLYWYRQAAGRGLQLLFYSVGIGQISSEVPQNLSASRPQDRQFILSSKKLLLSDSGFYLCAWSPGTENQPQHFGDGTRLSIL.

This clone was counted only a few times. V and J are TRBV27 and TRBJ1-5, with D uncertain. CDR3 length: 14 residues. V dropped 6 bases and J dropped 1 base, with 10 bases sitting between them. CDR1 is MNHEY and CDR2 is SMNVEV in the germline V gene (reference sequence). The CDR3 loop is CASSLRESNQPQHF. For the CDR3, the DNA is TGTGCCAGCAGCTTACGAGAGAGCAATCAGCCCCAGCATTTT.

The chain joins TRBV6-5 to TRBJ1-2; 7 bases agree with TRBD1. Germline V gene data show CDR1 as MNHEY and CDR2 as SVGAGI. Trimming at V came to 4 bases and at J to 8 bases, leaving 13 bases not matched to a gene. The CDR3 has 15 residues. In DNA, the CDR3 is TGTGCCAGCAGTTCAACGGGGGAAGGGGGCGGAGGCTACACCTTC. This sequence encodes CASSSTGEGGGGYTF.

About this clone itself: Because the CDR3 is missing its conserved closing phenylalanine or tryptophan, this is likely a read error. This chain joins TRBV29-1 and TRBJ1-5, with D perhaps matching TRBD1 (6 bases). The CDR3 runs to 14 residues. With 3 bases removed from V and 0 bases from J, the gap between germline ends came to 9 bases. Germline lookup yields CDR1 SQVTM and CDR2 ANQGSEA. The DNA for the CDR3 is TGCAGCGTTGATAGGGGGAATAGCAATCAGCCCCAGCATCTT. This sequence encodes CSVDRGNSNQPQHL.

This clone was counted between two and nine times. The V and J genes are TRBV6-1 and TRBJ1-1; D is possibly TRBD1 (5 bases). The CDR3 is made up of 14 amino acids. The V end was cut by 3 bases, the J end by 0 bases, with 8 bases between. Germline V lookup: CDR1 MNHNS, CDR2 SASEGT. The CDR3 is CASSEEGMNTEAFF. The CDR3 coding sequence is TGTGCCAGCAGTGAGGAGGGGATGAACACTGAAGCTTTCTTT.

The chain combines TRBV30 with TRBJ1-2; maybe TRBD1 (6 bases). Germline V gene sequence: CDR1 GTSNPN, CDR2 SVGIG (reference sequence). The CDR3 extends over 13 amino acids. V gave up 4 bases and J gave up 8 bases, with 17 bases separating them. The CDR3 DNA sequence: TGTGCCTGGACCTTAGGGGGGCCAGGAGGCTACACCTTC. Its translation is CAWTLGGPGGYTF.

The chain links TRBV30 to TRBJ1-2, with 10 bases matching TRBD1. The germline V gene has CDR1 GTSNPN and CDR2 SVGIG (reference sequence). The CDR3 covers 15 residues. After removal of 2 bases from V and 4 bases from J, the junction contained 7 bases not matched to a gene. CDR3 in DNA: TGTGCCTGGAGTTCCGGGACAGGGGTAACCTATGGCTACACCTTC. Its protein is CAWSSGTGVTYGYTF.

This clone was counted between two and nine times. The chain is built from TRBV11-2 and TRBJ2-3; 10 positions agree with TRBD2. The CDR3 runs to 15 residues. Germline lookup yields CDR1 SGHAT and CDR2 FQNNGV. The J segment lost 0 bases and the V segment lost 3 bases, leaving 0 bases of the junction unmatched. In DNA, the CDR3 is TGTGCCAGCAGCTTGACTAGCGGGAGCACAGATACGCAGTATTTT. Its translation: CASSLTSGSTDTQYF.

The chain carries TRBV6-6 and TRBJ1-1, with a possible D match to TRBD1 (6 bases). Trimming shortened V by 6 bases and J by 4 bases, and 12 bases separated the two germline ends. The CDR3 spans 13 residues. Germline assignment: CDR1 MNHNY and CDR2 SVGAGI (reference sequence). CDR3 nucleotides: TGTGCCAGCAGGGGAGGGGGGGCCACTGAAGCTTTCTTT. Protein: CASRGGGATEAFF.

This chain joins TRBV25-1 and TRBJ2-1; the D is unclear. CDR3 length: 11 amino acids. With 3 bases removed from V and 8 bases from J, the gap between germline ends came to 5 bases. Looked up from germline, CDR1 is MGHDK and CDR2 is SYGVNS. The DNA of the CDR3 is TGTGCCAGCAGTGATTTCCATGAGCAGTTCTTC. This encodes CASSDFHEQFF.